This T cell receptor (beta chain) emerged from a study of blood T cell repertoires in COVID-19. Turning to the study itself: Samples of COVID-19 (acute and convalescent) were obtained from the United States, Italy and Spain. The analysed material was cDNA or gDNA that came from T cells, B-cell-depleted T cells, or PBMCs.

Methods used by the authors: Nucleated cell counts were estimated from reference gene primer amplification. Libraries were prepared by immunoSEQ multiplex PCR; TCRdb keeps only in-frame clonotypes and omits some of them. That table is the source of V, J and clone size, and D and trimming were worked out from the DNA. The sample contains more than 80,000 clones, more than 60% of which appear only once. CDR1 SGHNT and CDR2 YYREEE come from the germline V gene (reference sequence). Trimming took 5 bases from V and 1 from J, leaving 13 bases between them. The CDR3 runs to 15 residues. This chain links TRBV5-4 with TRBJ2-1, with D possibly being TRBD2 (6 bases). The sample was peripheral blood. The receptor was isolated from a woman of 80 years or more with active or convalescent COVID-19. The CDR3 sequence: CASSWDSGSYNEQFF. CDR3 in DNA: TGTGCCAGCAGTTGGGACTCGGGATCCTACAATGAGCAGTTCTTC.